This entry lists 26 T cell receptor beta chains sequenced from one sample in a study of T cell repertoires in cytomegalovirus infection. These receptors' antigens are unknown. One entry per CDR3 protein results from TCRdb running MiXCR on the reads. The sample records 450,000 to 650,000 distinct CDR3 sequences, 40% being singletons. Sequencing used cultured PBMCs, obtained from culture after CMV antigen stimulation. The receptors were gathered from a human donor in good health (CMV status not recorded). Some clones in this sample may be carry-over from other donors' samples.

A few counts support this clonotype. V is TRBV7-4 and J is TRBJ2-7, with D perhaps TRBD1 (6 bases). This CDR3 contains 15 residues. V lost 1 base and J lost 2, with 12 bases in between. Germline V gene sequence: CDR1 SGHVT, CDR2 SQSDAQ. The CDR3 DNA reads as TGTGCCAGCAGCTTAGGAGGGGGAGCTGCCTACGAGCAGTACTTC. Translating it yields CASSLGGGAAYEQYF.

The chain uses TRBV18 and TRBJ2-5, with D perhaps TRBD1 (5 bases). This CDR3 is built from 14 residues. Trimming pared 3 bases from V and 5 bases from J, leaving 13 bases between. The germline V gene encodes CDR1 KGHSH and CDR2 LQKENI. CDR3 DNA sequence: TGTGCCAGCTCACCTCCAGGGTTCGTGGAGACCCAGTACTTC. Protein: CASSPPGFVETQYF.

This chain's CDR3 is CASGLPTEYYNEQFF. The DNA for the CDR3 is TGTGCTAGTGGTCTACCGACAGAGTACTACAATGAGCAGTTCTTC. This chain uses TRBV12-5 with TRBJ2-1, with TRBD1 as a possible D gene (5 bases). There are 15 residues in the CDR3. Looked up from germline, CDR1 is LGHNT and CDR2 is FRNRAP. Between the trimmed V and J ends, which lost 5 bases and 3 bases, there was a span of 14 bases.

This rearrangement joins TRBV7-8 to TRBJ2-1; TRBD2 agrees at 11 bases. Trimming cost V 5 bases and J 6 bases; bases outside gene matches: 12. This CDR3 spans 17 amino acids. Germline loops: CDR1 SGHVS, CDR2 FQNEAQ. CDR3 coding DNA: TGTGCCAGCAGCAGTGGGTCGGTCGGGACTAGCGGCAATGAGCAGTTCTTC. It yields the protein CASSSGSVGTSGNEQFF.

This clonotype was seen a few times. CDR3 sequence: CASTNREGNEQFF. The CDR3 nucleotides read TGTGCCAGCACCAATAGGGAGGGAAATGAGCAGTTCTTC. J is TRBJ2-1 and V is TRBV7-2; the match to TRBD2 covers 7 bases. The CDR3 totals 13 residues. Germline V gene lookup returns CDR1 SGHTA and CDR2 FQGNSA. Trimming at V came to 7 bases and at J to 7 bases, leaving 7 bases not matched to a gene.

The J gene is TRBJ1-5, the V gene TRBV12-3 or TRBV12-4; D gene ambiguous. The CDR3 covers 13 residues. V dropped 7 bases and J dropped 8 bases, with 15 bases sitting between them. Written as DNA, the CDR3 is TGTGCCAGCACCTTGGCCGGGGATGAGCCCCAGCATTTT. The encoded protein is CASTLAGDEPQHF.

This chain joins TRBV3-1 and TRBJ2-7; D unclear. Germline values: CDR1 LGHDT, CDR2 YNNKEL (reference sequence). This CDR3 is 15 amino acids long. Trimming took 3 bases from V and 0 from J, leaving 12 bases between them. CDR3 residues: CASSHPRTSSYEQYF. The CDR3 coding sequence is TGTGCCAGCAGCCACCCTCGGACGAGCTCCTACGAGCAGTACTTC.

Only a few counts were recorded for this clonotype. The chain uses TRBV7-8 and TRBJ2-3; the D gene is possibly TRBD1 (5 bases). V gave up 5 bases and J gave up 5 bases, with 14 bases separating them. Germline CDR1 reads SGHVS; CDR2 reads FQNEAQ. CDR3 size: 14 residues. The CDR3 nucleotides are TGTGCCAGCAGCAAGGGGCCTCTGGGAGATACGCAGTATTTT. This translates into CASSKGPLGDTQYF.

The chain uses TRBV7-2 and TRBJ2-7; 7 nucleotides match TRBD1. Germline V CDR1 and CDR2: SGHTA, FQGNSA. The CDR3 is 14 residues long. Unmatched junction bases numbered 6, after V lost 4 bases and J lost 3 bases. CDR3 sequence reads: CASSSDRADYEQYF. The CDR3 DNA reads as TGTGCCAGCAGCTCAGACAGGGCCGACTACGAGCAGTACTTC.

The sample holds one count of this clonotype. The chain recombines TRBV29-1 with TRBJ2-7; D tentatively reads TRBD1 or TRBD2 (5 bases each). With 7 bases removed from V and 4 bases from J, the gap between germline ends came to 11 bases. Germline-derived CDR1 and CDR2 are SQVTM and ANQGSEA. There are 11 residues in the CDR3. This CDR3 reads CSGWWGYEQYF. The CDR3 nucleotides are TGCAGCGGATGGTGGGGGTACGAGCAGTACTTC.

The chain links TRBV27 to TRBJ1-6; D may be TRBD1 (5 bases). V was shortened by 6 bases and J by 5 bases, with 14 bases between the two germline ends. Germline V gene data show CDR1 as MNHEY and CDR2 as SMNVEV (reference sequence). This CDR3 comprises 15 residues. Here the CDR3 DNA reads TGTGCCAGCAGACCTAGGGGCAGAGATAATTCACCCCTCCACTTT. Protein: CASRPRGRDNSPLHF.

This clonotype was seen a few times. V is TRBV11-2 and J is TRBJ2-1, with 12 bases aligning to TRBD2. This CDR3 contains 16 residues. The ends lost 4 bases at V and 5 bases at J; junction bases unmatched: 6. Per the germline V gene, CDR1 is SGHAT and CDR2 is FQNNGV. The CDR3 here is CASSWRLAGVNNEQFF. Here the CDR3 DNA reads TGTGCCAGCAGCTGGAGACTAGCGGGAGTGAACAATGAGCAGTTCTTC.

This clonotype was counted a single time. This chain joins TRBV6-5 and TRBJ2-3; 8 bases are shared with TRBD2. CDR1 and CDR2 from the germline V gene are MNHEY and SVGAGI. CDR3 size: 15 residues. V shed 8 bases, J shed 5 bases, and the junction held 12 bases outside the gene matches. The CDR3: CASVQSGSFLDTQYF. The CDR3, as DNA: TGTGCCAGCGTTCAGAGCGGGAGTTTTCTAGATACGCAGTATTTT.

This chain connects TRBV12-3 or TRBV12-4 to TRBJ1-4, with 9 positions matching TRBD1. The ends lost 4 bases at V and 5 bases at J; junction bases unmatched: 11. The CDR3 is made up of 17 amino acids. The CDR3 coding sequence is TGTGCCAGCAGTTCCGGACAGGGGTCCTCCCTGAATGAAAAACTGTTTTTT. Translation: CASSSGQGSSLNEKLFF.

This clonotype showed up just a few times. The chain has TRBV7-2 and TRBJ2-7, with D possibly being TRBD1 (6 bases). The germline gives CDR1 SGHTA, CDR2 FQGNSA. V was cut by 2 bases and J by 2 bases, with 7 bases left in between. The CDR3 sequence is 13 residues long. The CDR3 is CASSLRTAYEQYF. The CDR3 region has the DNA TGTGCCAGCAGCTTAAGGACAGCCTACGAGCAGTACTTC.

The V call is TRBV7-7, the J call TRBJ2-2; tentative D call: TRBD1 (5 bases). CDR3 length equals 14 residues. Trimming removed 5 bases at V and 6 bases at J, with 13 bases between. CDR1 is SSHAT, CDR2 FNYEAQ, per germline (reference sequence). The chain's CDR3 is CASSPTSGPGELFF. For the CDR3, the DNA is TGTGCCAGCAGCCCGACATCAGGGCCCGGGGAGCTGTTTTTT.

The chain employs TRBV7-2 and TRBJ2-5; no firm D call. V lost 1 base and J 3 bases, leaving 12 bases between the germline ends. Germline V gene lookup returns CDR1 SGHTA and CDR2 FQGNSA. The CDR3 extends over 15 amino acids. CDR3 region: CASSLVGSEEETQYF. The DNA for the CDR3 is TGTGCCAGCAGCTTAGTAGGCAGCGAAGAAGAGACCCAGTACTTC. Using reference TRBV7-2 and TRBJ2-5 for the parts outside the CDR3, the full variable domain is GAGVSQSPSNKVTEKGKDVELRCDPISGHTALYWYRQSLGQGLEFLIYFQGNSAPDKSGLPSDRFSAERTGGSVSTLTIQRTQQEDSAVYLCASSLVGSEEETQYFGPGTRLLVL.

The V gene is TRBV7-2, the J gene TRBJ2-4; perhaps TRBD2 as D (6 bases). Between the trimmed V and J ends, which lost 4 bases and 7 bases, there was a span of 11 bases. This CDR3 comprises 13 residues. In germline, CDR1 is SGHTA, CDR2 FQGNSA. The CDR3 spells CASSSGGANIQYF. DNA of the CDR3: TGTGCCAGCAGCTCCGGCGGGGCGAACATTCAGTACTTC.

This clonotype was seen a handful of times. This chain links TRBV7-2 with TRBJ2-3; no firm D call. The V gene lost 3 bases and the J gene lost 2 bases, with 15 bases spanning the gap. Germline V gene sequence: CDR1 SGHTA, CDR2 FQGNSA. The CDR3 consists of 16 residues. The CDR3 DNA is TGTGCCAGCAGCTTCAATGGTCCTCTCACCACAGATACGCAGTATTTT. Amino acids: CASSFNGPLTTDTQYF.

The V call is TRBV6-2 or TRBV6-3, the J call TRBJ2-1; TRBD2 might be the D (5 bases). Germline V lookup: CDR1 MNHEY, CDR2 SVGEGT. The CDR3 length is 13 residues. The ends were cut back, 11 bases at V and 6 bases at J, with 17 bases in the middle. CDR3 nucleotides: TGTGCCGTCCGCTTAGCGCCTTCCAATGAGCAGTTCTTC. Translating gives CAVRLAPSNEQFF.

The chain joins TRBV29-1 to TRBJ1-3; D is unresolved. Germline V gene sequence: CDR1 SQVTM, CDR2 ANQGSEA. Trimming shortened V by 1 base and J by 4 bases, and 11 bases separated the two germline ends. The CDR3 spans 14 residues. CDR3 nucleotides: TGCAGCGTTGAAGTCGGCCCGTCAGGAAACACCATATATTTT. Encoded protein: CSVEVGPSGNTIYF.

CDR3 sequence: CAIVSGQGAYNEQFF. For the CDR3, the DNA is TGTGCCATCGTATCGGGACAGGGGGCCTACAATGAGCAGTTCTTC. V and J are TRBV10-3 and TRBJ2-1, with TRBD1 matching over 11 bases. V trimming: 8 bases; J trimming: 2 bases; junction bases outside the gene matches: 5. This CDR3 is built from 15 residues. The germline CDR1 and CDR2 sequences are ENHRY and SYGVKD.

The CDR3 region is CASSLSRARGSTEAFF. In DNA form, the CDR3 reads TGCGCCAGCAGCCTCAGTCGTGCCAGGGGATCCACTGAAGCTTTCTTT. V is TRBV4-1 and J is TRBJ1-1; a possible D gene is TRBD1 (6 bases). V was pared by 4 bases and J by 4 bases, with 19 bases between. The length of the CDR3 is 16 residues. Germline CDR1 and CDR2: MGHRA and YSYEKL.

This chain links TRBV10-3 with TRBJ2-2, with 10 bases matching TRBD1. The CDR3 runs 15 residues. V lost 11 bases to trimming and J lost 5 bases; unmatched junction nucleotides: 11. Germline CDR1 and CDR2: ENHRY and SYGVKD. CDR3 sequence (DNA): TGTGCCTTCCGATCCGGGACAGGGGTGACCGGGGAGCTGTTTTTT. Its protein is CAFRSGTGVTGELFF.

The chain has TRBV11-2 and TRBJ2-2; D perhaps matches TRBD1 (6 bases). Per the germline V gene, CDR1 is SGHAT and CDR2 is FQNNGV. This CDR3 has 15 amino acids. V was trimmed by 3 bases and J by 7 bases, leaving 15 bases between them. This chain's CDR3 is CASSFGRGKYGELFF. The CDR3 bases are TGTGCCAGCAGCTTCGGCAGGGGCAAATACGGGGAGCTGTTTTTT.

This chain links TRBV6-1 with TRBJ1-2, with a weak D call TRBD1 (6 bases). CDR1 is MNHNS, CDR2 SASEGT, per germline. This CDR3 region has 13 residues. V shed 6 bases and J shed 4 bases, with 12 bases lying between them. For the CDR3, the DNA is TGTGCCAGCAGACCCGTGGACAGCTATGGCTACACCTTC. Its protein is CASRPVDSYGYTF.